Below, 7 T cell receptor beta chains from the same sample are listed, as sequenced in a study of shared clonotypes between healthy human individuals. Repertoires were generated with immunoSEQ multiplex PCR, while TCRdb's copy carries only in-frame clones and drops some. The table lists roughly 500,000 clones, roughly 83% of them singletons. Source material: PBMCs. The receptors were sampled from a middle-aged woman in good health. Some clones in this sample may be carry-over from other donors' samples.

This clone has a handful of counts. The rearrangement links TRBV9 to TRBJ1-1, with D possibly TRBD1 on 6 matching bases. This CDR3 comprises 15 residues. The germline V gene encodes CDR1 SGDLS and CDR2 YYNGEE. V lost 2 bases, J lost 3 bases, and 14 bases lay in between. CDR3 sequence: CASSVGGPWHTEAFF. CDR3 sequence (DNA): TGTGCCAGCAGCGTCGGGGGCCCCTGGCACACTGAAGCTTTCTTT.

This clone came up once. The chain couples TRBV2 to TRBJ2-1; 7 bases align to TRBD1. Germline values: CDR1 SNHLY, CDR2 FYNNEI. Trimming cost V 7 bases and J 6 bases; bases outside gene matches: 3. CDR3 length equals 12 residues. CDR3 sequence reads: CASNRDSNEQFF. The CDR3 region has the DNA TGTGCCAGCAACCGGGACAGCAATGAGCAGTTCTTC.

V and J are TRBV11-1 and TRBJ2-1; 16 bases are a match to TRBD2. Germline V lookup: CDR1 SGHAT, CDR2 FQDESV (reference sequence). The V and J ends lost 5 bases and 3 bases, in that order; junction bases with no gene match: 7. The CDR3 spans 18 residues. CDR3: CASSPGLAGGPDYNEQFF. In DNA, the CDR3 is TGTGCCAGCAGCCCGGGACTAGCGGGAGGGCCCGACTACAATGAGCAGTTCTTC.

This chain connects TRBV28 to TRBJ1-1; D not certain. V lost 5 bases and J 4 bases, leaving 14 bases between the germline ends. Germline V lookup: CDR1 MDHEN, CDR2 SYDVKM. The CDR3 runs 14 residues. The DNA of the CDR3 is TGTGCCAGCAGTCCTCGTGGGTTACTCACTGAAGCTTTCTTT. It yields the protein CASSPRGLLTEAFF. The variable domain in full, with the rest retrieved from reference TRBV28 and TRBJ1-1, is DVKVTQSSRYLVKRTGEKVFLECVQDMDHENMFWYRQDPGLGLRLIYFSYDVKMKEKGDIPEGYSVSREKKERFSLILESASTNQTSMYLCASSPRGLLTEAFFGQGTRLTVV.

The chain has TRBV29-1 and TRBJ1-4; a weak D match, TRBD1 (5 bases). Trimming pared 7 bases from V and 0 bases from J, leaving 15 bases between. CDR1 and CDR2 from the germline V gene are SQVTM and ANQGSEA. This CDR3 contains 15 residues. This CDR3 reads CSAQAIMATNEKLFF. The CDR3 DNA follows: TGCAGCGCACAGGCGATAATGGCAACTAATGAAAAACTGTTTTTT. The variable domain in full, with the rest retrieved from reference TRBV29-1 and TRBJ1-4, is SAVISQKPSRDICQRGTSLTIQCQVDSQVTMMFWYRQQPGQSLTLIATANQGSEATYESGFVIDKFPISRPNLTFSTLTVSNMSPEDSSIYLCSAQAIMATNEKLFFGSGTQLSVL.

The gene calls are TRBV5-1 and TRBJ1-3; D is unresolved. The CDR3 loop spans 16 amino acids. Germline CDR1 SGHRS, CDR2 YFSETQ. V was clipped by 3 bases and J by 0 bases, with 13 bases between them. DNA of the CDR3: TGCGCCAGCAGCTCCCTCCCATTTGACTCTGGAAACACCATATATTTT. Encoded protein: CASSSLPFDSGNTIYF.

This chain links TRBV5-1 with TRBJ1-2; 7 bases are shared with TRBD1. The CDR3 contains 14 residues. CDR1 is SGHRS and CDR2 is YFSETQ in the germline V gene. V shed 3 bases and J 6 bases; nucleotides not matched to a gene: 8. The CDR3 coding sequence is TGCGCCAGCAGCTCCCAGACAGGGTTTGATGGCTACACCTTC. Translation gives CASSSQTGFDGYTF.